These 22 T cell receptor beta chains came from one sample sequenced in a study of blood T cell repertoires in COVID-19 (dated by TCRdb to 2018 to 2020). Library prep was done by the immunoSEQ multiplex PCR assay. The table was pulled from immuneACCESS by TCRdb, which kept in-frame rearrangements only. Such tables lose some clones; where checked, under half of the loss comes from unresolved V genes, and the rest has no known cause. Here the sample has about 44,000 clones; under 90% occur a single time. The leading ten clones occupy around 4.4% of the sample. Sequencing was carried out using peripheral blood. These receptors all stem from a woman in her 70s with acute or convalescent COVID-19.

The chain joins TRBV14 to TRBJ2-1; 8 bases map to TRBD2. This CDR3 is built from 18 residues. Trimming cost V 4 bases and J 2 bases; bases outside gene matches: 13. Per the germline V gene, CDR1 is SGHDN and CDR2 is FVKESK. CDR3: CASSPGGGRQGPYNEQFF. DNA for the CDR3: TGTGCCAGCAGCCCCGGGGGGGGGCGCCAGGGGCCCTACAATGAGCAGTTCTTC.

The J gene is TRBJ2-2, the V gene TRBV30, with 8 bases that match TRBD1. CDR1 GTSNPN and CDR2 SVGIG come from the germline V gene (reference sequence). There are 15 residues in the CDR3. J was trimmed by 6 bases and V by 2 bases; bases with no gene match: 8. CDR3 in amino acids: CAWSFSPTGAGELFF. The CDR3 coding sequence is TGTGCCTGGAGTTTTTCCCCGACAGGGGCCGGGGAGCTGTTTTTT.

This chain uses TRBV30 with TRBJ2-5; D is possibly TRBD2 (6 bases). The ends were cut back, 3 bases at V and 3 bases at J, with 11 bases in the middle. Looked up from germline, CDR1 is GTSNPN and CDR2 is SVGIG (reference sequence). The CDR3 has 13 residues. CDR3 residues: CAWSPGGKETQYF. The CDR3 coding sequence is TGTGCCTGGAGCCCCGGGGGAAAAGAGACCCAGTACTTC.

This chain connects TRBV6-2 or TRBV6-3 to TRBJ2-7; TRBD2 matches at 8 bases. V lost 2 bases and J lost 7; bases outside the gene matches: 10. The CDR3 length is 15 residues. Per the germline V gene, CDR1 is MNHEY and CDR2 is SVGEGT. In DNA form, the CDR3 reads TGTGCCAGCAGTTACCGGACGGGACTAGAAACAGAGCAGTACTTC. Its protein product is CASSYRTGLETEQYF.

Only one count was recorded for this clone. The J gene is TRBJ2-1, the V gene TRBV24-1; D is possibly TRBD2 (5 bases). There are 15 residues in the CDR3. Germline CDR1 and CDR2: KGHDR and SFDVKD. Trimming took off 3 bases at V and 9 bases at J, with 17 bases between the two ends. This chain's CDR3 is CATSDAGPKGGEQFF. The CDR3 DNA sequence: TGTGCCACCAGTGATGCGGGTCCCAAAGGCGGTGAGCAGTTCTTC.

This clone was found once. This rearrangement joins TRBV5-4 to TRBJ2-5, with a tentative D call TRBD1 (5 bases). In germline, CDR1 is SGHNT, CDR2 YYREEE (reference sequence). V lost 0 bases, J lost 4 bases, and 10 bases lay in between. This CDR3 spans 14 amino acids. The CDR3 region has the DNA TGTGCCAGCAGCTTGGTCTCAGGGCGAGAGACCCAGTACTTC. Translated: CASSLVSGRETQYF.

The chain is built from TRBV11-2 and TRBJ2-5, with 11 bases matching TRBD2. Per germline, CDR1 SGHAT and CDR2 FQNNGV. The V segment lost 1 base and the J segment 5 bases; nucleotides outside the gene matches: 9. The CDR3 is 17 amino acids. The DNA of the CDR3 is TGTGCCAGCAGCTTAGGGCTAGCGGGAGGCCCGGGGGAGACCCAGTACTTC. This encodes CASSLGLAGGPGETQYF.

V is TRBV29-1 and J is TRBJ2-7; 10 bases line up with TRBD2. In germline, CDR1 is SQVTM, CDR2 ANQGSEA. The CDR3 is 12 residues long. The junction had 2 bases not matched to a gene; V was cut back by 4 bases and J by 5 bases. The DNA of the CDR3 is TGCAGCGTTGCCGGGACTAGCGACGAGCAGTACTTC. It yields the protein CSVAGTSDEQYF.

The chain employs TRBV9 and TRBJ2-7; possibly TRBD1 for D (6 bases). V shed 3 bases and J shed 0 bases, with 13 bases lying between them. Germline V gene data show CDR1 as SGDLS and CDR2 as YYNGEE. The CDR3 has 15 amino acids. This chain's CDR3 is CASSGGHPSSYEQYF. Written as DNA, the CDR3 is TGTGCCAGCAGCGGGGGACATCCCAGCTCCTACGAGCAGTACTTC.

The J gene is TRBJ2-5, the V gene TRBV30, with 7 bases identical to TRBD1. J gave up 2 bases and V 8 bases, and 8 bases lay outside the gene matches. CDR3 length: 13 amino acids. Germline V gene sequence: CDR1 GTSNPN, CDR2 SVGIG (reference sequence). The CDR3 loop reads CAQTKQGQETQYF. The DNA for the CDR3 is TGTGCCCAAACGAAACAGGGGCAAGAGACCCAGTACTTC.

The CDR3 DNA follows: TGTGCCAGCAGTTCTCTGTCTCCCCCTACCTACGAGCAGTACTTC. This encodes CASSSLSPPTYEQYF. The rearrangement joins TRBV27 to TRBJ2-7; D is uncertain. Germline V gene lookup returns CDR1 MNHEY and CDR2 SMNVEV (reference sequence). The CDR3 is 15 residues long. The V gene lost 4 bases and the J gene lost 2 bases, with 15 bases spanning the gap.

The chain recombines TRBV9 with TRBJ2-3; TRBD2 aligns across 10 bases. In germline, CDR1 is SGDLS, CDR2 YYNGEE. The CDR3 totals 16 residues. The junction had 8 bases not matched to a gene; V was cut back by 4 bases and J by 3 bases. In DNA form, the CDR3 reads TGTGCCAGCAGCCCCCATCTAGCGGGAGTGACAGATACGCAGTATTTT. Encoded protein: CASSPHLAGVTDTQYF.

J is TRBJ2-5 and V is TRBV5-1, with D tentatively TRBD1 (7 bases). The CDR3 has 15 residues. V was cut by 3 bases and J by 6 bases, with 18 bases left in between. CDR1 is SGHRS, CDR2 YFSETQ, per germline. CDR3 loop: CASSSATGEVKTQYF. The CDR3 nucleotides are TGCGCCAGCAGCTCGGCCACAGGGGAGGTCAAGACCCAGTACTTC.

This chain links TRBV15 with TRBJ2-7, with a tentative D call TRBD2 (5 bases). The CDR3 is made up of 13 amino acids. Trimming took off 9 bases at V and 0 bases at J, with 12 bases between the two ends. Germline CDR1 LNHNV, CDR2 YYDKDF (reference sequence). CDR3 region: CATEGFGSYEQYF. CDR3 nucleotides: TGTGCCACTGAGGGCTTCGGCTCCTACGAGCAGTACTTC.

The chain joins TRBV19 to TRBJ2-5, with a weak D call TRBD1 (7 bases). The CDR3 is made up of 15 amino acids. CDR1 is LNHDA, CDR2 SQIVND, per germline (reference sequence). Trimming took 3 bases from V and 1 from J, leaving 12 bases between them. The CDR3 region is CASSIQGGFQETQYF. The CDR3 nucleotides are TGTGCCAGTAGTATCCAGGGGGGATTCCAAGAGACCCAGTACTTC.

The V gene is TRBV3-1 (or the pseudogene TRBV3-2), the J gene TRBJ2-5, with D perhaps TRBD1 (5 bases). The ends were cut back, 2 bases at V and 3 bases at J, with 13 bases in the middle. Germline assignment: CDR1 LGHDT and CDR2 YNNKEL (reference sequence). The CDR3 has 15 residues. CDR3 sequence: CASSQIRTLKETQYF. The DNA of the CDR3 is TGTGCCAGCAGCCAAATCAGGACACTTAAAGAGACCCAGTACTTC.

The chain is built from TRBV6-5 and TRBJ2-3, with D possibly TRBD2 on 5 matching bases. Germline V gene sequence: CDR1 MNHEY, CDR2 SVGAGI. The germline V and J ends were trimmed by 2 bases and 1 base, with 10 bases remaining between them. The CDR3 runs 15 residues. CDR3 bases: TGTGCCAGCAGTTACCGGGGTGGTGGCACAGATACGCAGTATTTT. This codes for CASSYRGGGTDTQYF.

The rearrangement links TRBV19 to TRBJ2-1; D perhaps matches TRBD1 (6 bases). The CDR3 sequence is 13 residues long. The V end lost 5 bases, the J end lost 7 bases, and 12 bases lay between the germline ends. In germline, CDR1 is LNHDA, CDR2 SQIVND (reference sequence). The CDR3 loop reads CASSGDRFNEQFF. The DNA for the CDR3 is TGTGCCAGTAGTGGCGACAGGTTTAATGAGCAGTTCTTC.

This chain joins TRBV29-1 and TRBJ1-4, with unresolved D. This CDR3 region has 15 residues. Germline V gene data show CDR1 as SQVTM and CDR2 as ANQGSEA. Trimming took 5 bases from V and 0 from J, leaving 13 bases between them. The CDR3 DNA reads as TGCAGCGTTACCCCCTTAGTTGCAACTAATGAAAAACTGTTTTTT. Translated: CSVTPLVATNEKLFF.

The genes are TRBV19 and TRBJ2-7; the D is unclear. In germline, CDR1 is LNHDA, CDR2 SQIVND (reference sequence). CDR3 length: 14 amino acids. Between the trimmed V and J ends, which lost 1 base and 0 bases, there was a span of 7 bases. CDR3 amino acids: CASSIGQFSYEQYF. As DNA, the CDR3 is TGTGCCAGTAGTATAGGGCAGTTCTCCTACGAGCAGTACTTC.

The chain links TRBV10-1 to TRBJ2-1; TRBD2 matches at 8 bases. The CDR3 consists of 16 residues. CDR1 is WNHNN, CDR2 SYGVQD, per germline (reference sequence). The J segment lost 9 bases and the V segment lost 0 bases, leaving 10 bases of the junction unmatched. For the CDR3, the DNA is TGCGCCAGCAGTGAGTCATTAGCGGGAACGAGGAGTGAGCAGTTCTTC. It specifies CASSESLAGTRSEQFF.

V gene TRBV10-3 combines with J gene TRBJ1-6; no clear D gene. CDR3 length equals 13 residues. The V and J ends lost 6 bases and 9 bases respectively, with 12 bases between them. Germline V gives CDR1 ENHRY, CDR2 SYGVKD. CDR3 region: CAIRGDEGSPLHF. The CDR3 bases are TGTGCCATCAGAGGAGACGAGGGTTCACCCCTCCACTTT.